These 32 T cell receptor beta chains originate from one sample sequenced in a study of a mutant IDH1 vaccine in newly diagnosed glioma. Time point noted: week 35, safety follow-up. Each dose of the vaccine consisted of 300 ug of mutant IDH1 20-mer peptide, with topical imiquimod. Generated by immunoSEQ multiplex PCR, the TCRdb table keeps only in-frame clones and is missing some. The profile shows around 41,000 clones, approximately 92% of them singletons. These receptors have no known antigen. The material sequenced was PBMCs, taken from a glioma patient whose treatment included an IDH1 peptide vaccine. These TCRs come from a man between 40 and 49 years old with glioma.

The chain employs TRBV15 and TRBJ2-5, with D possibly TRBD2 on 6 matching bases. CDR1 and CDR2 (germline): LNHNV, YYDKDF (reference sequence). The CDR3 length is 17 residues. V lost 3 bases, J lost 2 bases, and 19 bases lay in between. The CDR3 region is CATSRIVLREAQETQYF. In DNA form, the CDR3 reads TGTGCCACCAGCAGGATCGTCCTTAGGGAGGCTCAAGAGACCCAGTACTTC.

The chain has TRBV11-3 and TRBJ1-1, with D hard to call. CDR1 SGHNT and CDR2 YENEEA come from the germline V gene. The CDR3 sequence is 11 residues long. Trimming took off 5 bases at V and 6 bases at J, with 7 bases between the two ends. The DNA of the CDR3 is TGTGCCAGCAGCCACGGGGCTGAAGCTTTCTTT. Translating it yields CASSHGAEAFF.

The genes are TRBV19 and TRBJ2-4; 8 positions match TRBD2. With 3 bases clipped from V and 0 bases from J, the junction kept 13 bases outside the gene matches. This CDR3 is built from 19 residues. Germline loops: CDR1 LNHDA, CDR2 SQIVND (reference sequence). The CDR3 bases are TGTGCCAGTAGTATTTCGGGGCGGGGGGCCGACGTAGCCAAAAACATTCAGTACTTC. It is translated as CASSISGRGADVAKNIQYF. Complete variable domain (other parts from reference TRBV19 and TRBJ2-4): DGGITQSPKYLFRKEGQNVTLSCEQNLNHDAMYWYRQDPGQGLRLIYYSQIVNDFQKGDIAEGYSVSREKKESFPLTVTSAQKNPTAFYLCASSISGRGADVAKNIQYFGAGTRLSVL.

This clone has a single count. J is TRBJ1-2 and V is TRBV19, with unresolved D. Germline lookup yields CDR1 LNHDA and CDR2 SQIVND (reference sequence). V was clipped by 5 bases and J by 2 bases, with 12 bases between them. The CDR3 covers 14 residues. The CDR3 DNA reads TGTGCCAGTAGTTCAGGTGGTGCGAACTATGGCTACACCTTC. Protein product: CASSSGGANYGYTF.

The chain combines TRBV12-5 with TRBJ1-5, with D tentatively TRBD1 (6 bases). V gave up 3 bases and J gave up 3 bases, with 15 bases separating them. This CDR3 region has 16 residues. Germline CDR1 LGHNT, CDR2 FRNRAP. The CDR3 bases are TGTGCTAGTGGTTTCTGGGGGCTTAACAACAATCAGCCCCAGCATTTT. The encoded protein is CASGFWGLNNNQPQHF.

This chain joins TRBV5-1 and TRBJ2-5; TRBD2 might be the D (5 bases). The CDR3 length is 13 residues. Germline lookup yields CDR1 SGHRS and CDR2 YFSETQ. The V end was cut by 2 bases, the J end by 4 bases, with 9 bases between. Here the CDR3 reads CASSLSGPETQYF. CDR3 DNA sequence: TGCGCCAGCAGCTTAAGCGGACCAGAGACCCAGTACTTC.

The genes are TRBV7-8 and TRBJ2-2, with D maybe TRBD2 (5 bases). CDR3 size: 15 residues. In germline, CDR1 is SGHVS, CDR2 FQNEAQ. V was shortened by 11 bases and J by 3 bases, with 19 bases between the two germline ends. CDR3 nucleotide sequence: TGTGCCGGTTGGGGTGTTGGGAGACACACCGGGGAGCTGTTTTTT. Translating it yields CAGWGVGRHTGELFF.

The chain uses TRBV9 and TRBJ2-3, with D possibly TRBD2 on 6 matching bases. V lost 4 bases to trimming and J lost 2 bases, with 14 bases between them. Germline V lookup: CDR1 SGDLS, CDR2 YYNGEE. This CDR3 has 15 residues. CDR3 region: CASSPTTGDTDTQYF. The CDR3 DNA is TGTGCCAGCAGCCCCACGACGGGAGACACAGATACGCAGTATTTT.

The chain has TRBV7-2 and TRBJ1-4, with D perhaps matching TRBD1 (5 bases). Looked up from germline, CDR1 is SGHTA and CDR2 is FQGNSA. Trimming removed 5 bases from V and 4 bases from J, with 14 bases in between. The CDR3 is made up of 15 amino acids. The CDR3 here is CASSGIGTGNEKLFF. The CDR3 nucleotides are TGTGCCAGCAGCGGCATCGGGACCGGTAATGAAAAACTGTTTTTT.

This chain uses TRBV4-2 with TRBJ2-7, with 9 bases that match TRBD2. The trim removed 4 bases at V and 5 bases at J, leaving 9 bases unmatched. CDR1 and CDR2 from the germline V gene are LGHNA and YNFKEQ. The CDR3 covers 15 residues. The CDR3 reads CASSLAAAGGHEQYF. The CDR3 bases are TGTGCCAGCAGCCTTGCGGCGGCGGGAGGGCACGAGCAGTACTTC.

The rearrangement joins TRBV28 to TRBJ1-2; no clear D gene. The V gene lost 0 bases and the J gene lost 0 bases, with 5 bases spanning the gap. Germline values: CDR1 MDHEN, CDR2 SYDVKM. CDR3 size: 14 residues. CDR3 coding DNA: TGTGCCAGCAGTTTATGGGAGGCTAACTATGGCTACACCTTC. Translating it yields CASSLWEANYGYTF.

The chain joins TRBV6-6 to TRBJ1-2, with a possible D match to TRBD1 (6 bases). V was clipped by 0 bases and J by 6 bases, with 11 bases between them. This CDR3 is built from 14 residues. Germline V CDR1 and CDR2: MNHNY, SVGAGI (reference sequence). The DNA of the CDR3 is TGTGCCAGCAGTTACTCGCCAGGGGCTGATGGCTACACCTTC. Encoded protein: CASSYSPGADGYTF.

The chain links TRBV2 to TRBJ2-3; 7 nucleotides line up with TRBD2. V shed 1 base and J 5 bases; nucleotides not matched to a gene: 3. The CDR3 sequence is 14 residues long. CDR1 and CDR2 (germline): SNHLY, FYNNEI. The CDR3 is CASSEGTRGDTQYF. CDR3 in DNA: TGTGCCAGCAGTGAAGGGACTAGGGGAGATACGCAGTATTTT.

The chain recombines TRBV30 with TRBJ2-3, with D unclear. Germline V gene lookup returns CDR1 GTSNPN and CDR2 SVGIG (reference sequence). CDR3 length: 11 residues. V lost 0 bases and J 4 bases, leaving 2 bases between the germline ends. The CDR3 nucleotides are TGTGCCTGGAGTGTTTCAGATACGCAGTATTTT. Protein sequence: CAWSVSDTQYF.

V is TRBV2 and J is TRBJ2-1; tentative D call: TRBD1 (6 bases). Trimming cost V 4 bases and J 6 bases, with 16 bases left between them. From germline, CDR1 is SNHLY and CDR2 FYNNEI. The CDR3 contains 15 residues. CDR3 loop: CASSVSLLGGNEQFF. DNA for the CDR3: TGTGCCAGCAGTGTCTCCCTTCTAGGGGGCAATGAGCAGTTCTTC. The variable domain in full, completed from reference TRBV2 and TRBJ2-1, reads EPEVTQTPSHQVTQMGQEVILRCVPISNHLYFYWYRQILGQKVEFLVSFYNNEISEKSEIFDDQFSVERPDGSNFTLKIRSTKLEDSAMYFCASSVSLLGGNEQFFGPGTRLTVL.

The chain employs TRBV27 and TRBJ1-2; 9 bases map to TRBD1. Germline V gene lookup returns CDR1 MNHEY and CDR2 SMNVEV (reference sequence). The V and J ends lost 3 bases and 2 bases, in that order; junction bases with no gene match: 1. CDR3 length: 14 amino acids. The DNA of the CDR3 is TGTGCCAGCAGTTTGACAGGGGGAAACTATGGCTACACCTTC. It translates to CASSLTGGNYGYTF.

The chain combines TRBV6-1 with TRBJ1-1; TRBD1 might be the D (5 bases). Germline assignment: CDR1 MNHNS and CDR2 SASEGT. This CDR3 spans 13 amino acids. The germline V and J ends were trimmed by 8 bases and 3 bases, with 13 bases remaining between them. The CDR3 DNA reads TGTGCCAGCTCCGGGGGGATCTACACTGAAGCTTTCTTT. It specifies CASSGGIYTEAFF.

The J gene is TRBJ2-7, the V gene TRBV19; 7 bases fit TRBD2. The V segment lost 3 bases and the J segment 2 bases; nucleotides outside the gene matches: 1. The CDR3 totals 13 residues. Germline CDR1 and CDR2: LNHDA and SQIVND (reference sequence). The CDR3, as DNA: TGTGCCAGTAGTATTGGACTAGCCTACGAGCAGTACTTC. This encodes CASSIGLAYEQYF.

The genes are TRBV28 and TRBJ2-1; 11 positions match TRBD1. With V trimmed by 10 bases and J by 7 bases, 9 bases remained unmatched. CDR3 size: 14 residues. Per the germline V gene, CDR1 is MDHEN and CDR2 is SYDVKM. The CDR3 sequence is CATEGQGVGNEQFF. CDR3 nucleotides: TGTGCCACCGAGGGACAGGGGGTTGGGAATGAGCAGTTCTTC.

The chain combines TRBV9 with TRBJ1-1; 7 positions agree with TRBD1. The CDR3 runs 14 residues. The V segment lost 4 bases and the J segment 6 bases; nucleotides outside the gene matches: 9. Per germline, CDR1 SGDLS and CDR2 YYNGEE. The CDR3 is CASSPGTVVSEAFF. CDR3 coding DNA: TGTGCCAGCAGCCCGGGGACAGTCGTCTCTGAAGCTTTCTTT.

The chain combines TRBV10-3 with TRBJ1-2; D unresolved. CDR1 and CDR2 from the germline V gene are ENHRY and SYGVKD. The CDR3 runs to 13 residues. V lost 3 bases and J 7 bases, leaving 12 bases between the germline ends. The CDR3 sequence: CAISDVGQSGYTF. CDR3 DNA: TGTGCCATCAGTGATGTGGGTCAGAGTGGCTACACCTTC.

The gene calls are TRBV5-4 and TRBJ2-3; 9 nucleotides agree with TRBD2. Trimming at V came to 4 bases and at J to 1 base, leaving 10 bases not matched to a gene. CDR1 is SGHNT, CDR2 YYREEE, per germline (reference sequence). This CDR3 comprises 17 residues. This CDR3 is CASSTKLTSGRTDTQYF. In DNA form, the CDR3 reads TGTGCCAGCAGCACAAAATTGACTAGCGGACGCACAGATACGCAGTATTTT.

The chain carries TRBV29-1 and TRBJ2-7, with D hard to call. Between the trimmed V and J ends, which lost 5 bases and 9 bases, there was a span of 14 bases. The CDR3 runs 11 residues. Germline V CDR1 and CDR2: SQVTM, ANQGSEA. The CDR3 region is CSVQAADGQYV. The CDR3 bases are TGCAGCGTTCAAGCTGCTGATGGGCAGTACGTC.

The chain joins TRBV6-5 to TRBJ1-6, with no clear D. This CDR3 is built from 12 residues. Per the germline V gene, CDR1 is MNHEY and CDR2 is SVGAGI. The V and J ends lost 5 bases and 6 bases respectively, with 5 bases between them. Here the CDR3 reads CASSASNSPLHF. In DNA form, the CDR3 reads TGTGCCAGCAGTGCCTCTAATTCACCCCTCCACTTT.

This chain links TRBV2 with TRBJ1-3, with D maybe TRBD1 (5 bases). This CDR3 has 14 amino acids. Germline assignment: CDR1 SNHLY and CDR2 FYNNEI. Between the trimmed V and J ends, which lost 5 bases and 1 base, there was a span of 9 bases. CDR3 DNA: TGTGCCAGCAGTCGACAGCTATCTGGAAACACCATATATTTT. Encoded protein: CASSRQLSGNTIYF.

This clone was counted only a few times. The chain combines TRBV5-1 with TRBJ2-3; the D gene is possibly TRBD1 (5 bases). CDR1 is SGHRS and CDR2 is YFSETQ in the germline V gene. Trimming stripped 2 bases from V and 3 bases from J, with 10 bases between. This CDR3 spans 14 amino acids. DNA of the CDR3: TGCGCCAGCAGCTTCAGGGAAGAGACAGATACGCAGTATTTT. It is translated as CASSFREETDTQYF.

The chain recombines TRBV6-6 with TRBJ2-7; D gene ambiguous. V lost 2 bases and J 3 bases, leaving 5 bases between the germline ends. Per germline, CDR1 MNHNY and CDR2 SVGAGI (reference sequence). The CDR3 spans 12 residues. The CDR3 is CASSYRSYEQYF. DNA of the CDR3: TGTGCCAGCAGTTACCGGAGCTACGAGCAGTACTTC.

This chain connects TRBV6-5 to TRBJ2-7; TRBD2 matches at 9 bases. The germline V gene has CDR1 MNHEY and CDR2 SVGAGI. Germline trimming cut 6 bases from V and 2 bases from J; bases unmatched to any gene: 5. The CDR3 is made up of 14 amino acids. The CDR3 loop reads CASRRLAETYEQYF. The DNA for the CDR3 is TGTGCCAGCAGGCGACTAGCGGAGACCTACGAGCAGTACTTC.

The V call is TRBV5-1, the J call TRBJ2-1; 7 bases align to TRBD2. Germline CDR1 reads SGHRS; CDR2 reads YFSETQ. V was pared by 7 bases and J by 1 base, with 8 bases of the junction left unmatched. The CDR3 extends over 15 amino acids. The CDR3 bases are TGCGCCAGCCAAATGGGTAGCGGGTCCTACAATGAGCAGTTCTTC. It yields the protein CASQMGSGSYNEQFF.

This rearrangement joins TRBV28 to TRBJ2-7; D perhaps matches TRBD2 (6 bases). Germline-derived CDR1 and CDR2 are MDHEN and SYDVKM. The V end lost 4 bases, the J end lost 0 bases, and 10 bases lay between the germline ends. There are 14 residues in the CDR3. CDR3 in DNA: TGTGCCAGCAGTTCCGCGGGAAGCTCCTACGAGCAGTACTTC. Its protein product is CASSSAGSSYEQYF.

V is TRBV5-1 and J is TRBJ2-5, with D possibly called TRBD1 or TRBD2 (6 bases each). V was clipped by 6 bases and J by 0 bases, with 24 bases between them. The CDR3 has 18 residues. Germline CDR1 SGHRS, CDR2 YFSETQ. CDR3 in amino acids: CASNTAPGAGRYQETQYF. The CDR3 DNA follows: TGCGCCAGCAACACGGCTCCGGGGGCGGGGAGGTACCAAGAGACCCAGTACTTC.

CDR3 DNA: TGTGCCAGCAGCTTCGACAGGGGTGAAAAACTGTTTTTT. It codes for CASSFDRGEKLFF. J is TRBJ1-4 and V is TRBV5-8; 8 bases match TRBD1. Per germline, CDR1 SGHTS and CDR2 YDEGEE. V shed 2 bases and J 7 bases; nucleotides not matched to a gene: 1. The CDR3 is made up of 13 amino acids.